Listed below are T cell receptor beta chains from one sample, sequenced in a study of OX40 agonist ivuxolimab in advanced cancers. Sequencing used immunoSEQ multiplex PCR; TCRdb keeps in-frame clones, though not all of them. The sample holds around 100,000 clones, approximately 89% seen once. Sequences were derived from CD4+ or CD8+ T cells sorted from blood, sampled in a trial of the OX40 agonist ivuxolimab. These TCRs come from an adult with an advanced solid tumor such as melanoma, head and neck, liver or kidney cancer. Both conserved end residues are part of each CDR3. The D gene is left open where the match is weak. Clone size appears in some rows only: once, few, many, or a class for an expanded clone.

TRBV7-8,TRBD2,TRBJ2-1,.,CASSLAPLAGGNEQFF,TGTGCCAGCAGCTTAGCACCGCTAGCGGGAGGGAATGAGCAGTTCTTC
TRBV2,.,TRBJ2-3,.,CASSVARTDTQYF,TGTGCCAGCAGTGTGGCTAGGACAGATACGCAGTATTTT
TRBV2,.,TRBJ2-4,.,CASQGALAKNIQYF,TGTGCCAGCCAAGGGGCCTTAGCCAAAAACATTCAGTACTTC
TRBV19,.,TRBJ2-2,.,CASCRGNTGELFF,TGTGCCAGTTGCCGGGGGAACACCGGGGAGCTGTTTTTT
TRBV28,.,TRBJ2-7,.,CASSLGVVYEQYF,TGTGCCAGCAGTTTGGGGGTCGTTTACGAGCAGTACTTC
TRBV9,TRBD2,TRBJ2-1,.,CASSALGLADNNEQFF,TGTGCCAGCAGCGCCCTCGGACTAGCGGACAACAATGAGCAGTTCTTC
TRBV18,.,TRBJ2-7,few,CASSPSAYEQYF,TGTGCCAGCTCACCAAGTGCCTACGAGCAGTACTTC
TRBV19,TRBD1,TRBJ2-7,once,CASSMFGTGGHEQYF,TGTGCCAGTAGTATGTTCGGGACAGGGGGCCACGAGCAGTACTTC
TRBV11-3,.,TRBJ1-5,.,CASSFGSNQPQHF,TGTGCCAGCAGCTTTGGTAGTAATCAGCCCCAGCATTTT
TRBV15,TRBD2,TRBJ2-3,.,CATSRDSGRGTDTQYF,TGTGCCACCAGCAGAGATTCGGGGAGGGGCACAGATACGCAGTATTTT
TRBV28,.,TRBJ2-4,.,CASSRDLLGHIQYF,TGTGCCAGCAGTAGGGACCTCCTGGGCCACATTCAGTACTTC
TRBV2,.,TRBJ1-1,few,CASRTENTEAFF,TGTGCCAGCAGAACAGAGAACACTGAAGCTTTCTTT
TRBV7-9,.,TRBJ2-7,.,CASSLVAAPLYEQYF,TGTGCCAGCAGCTTGGTAGCGGCACCTCTCTACGAGCAGTACTTC
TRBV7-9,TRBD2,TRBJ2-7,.,CASSLSGRTSYEQYF,TGTGCCAGCAGCTTGAGCGGGAGGACCTCCTACGAGCAGTACTTC
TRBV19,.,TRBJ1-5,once,CASSIAQFSNQPQHF,TGTGCCAGTAGTATAGCACAGTTTAGCAATCAGCCCCAGCATTTT
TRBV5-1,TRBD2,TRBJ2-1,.,CASRDLAGGSSYNEQFF,TGCGCCAGCAGGGATCTAGCGGGTGGGAGCTCCTACAATGAGCAGTTCTTC
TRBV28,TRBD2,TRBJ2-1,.,CASSIRTSASINEQFF,TGTGCCAGCAGTATCCGCACTAGCGCTAGTATCAATGAGCAGTTCTTC
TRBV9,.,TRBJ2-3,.,CASSVRSASTDTQYF,TGTGCCAGCAGCGTACGTAGCGCGAGCACAGATACGCAGTATTTT
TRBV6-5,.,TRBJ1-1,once,CASRPGPHGSTEAFF,TGTGCCAGCAGACCCGGGCCCCACGGGAGCACTGAAGCTTTCTTT
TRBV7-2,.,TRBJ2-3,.,CASSLVAALGPDTQYF,TGTGCCAGCAGCTTAGTAGCGGCCCTAGGACCAGATACGCAGTATTTT
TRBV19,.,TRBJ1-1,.,CASTQGMKVNTEAFF,TGTGCCAGTACCCAGGGTATGAAAGTCAACACTGAAGCTTTCTTT
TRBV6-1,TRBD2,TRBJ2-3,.,CASGTSGRADTQYF,TGTGCCAGCGGGACTAGCGGGAGGGCCGATACGCAGTATTTT
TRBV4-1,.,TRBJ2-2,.,CASSQEAKNTGELFF,TGCGCCAGCAGCCAAGAGGCAAAGAACACCGGGGAGCTGTTTTTT
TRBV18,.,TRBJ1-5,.,CASSEGRAGQPQHF,TGTGCCAGCTCCGAGGGGAGGGCTGGTCAGCCCCAGCATTTT
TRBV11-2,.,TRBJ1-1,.,CASNLGRGGRTEAFF,TGTGCCAGCAACCTCGGCCGCGGTGGACGGACTGAAGCTTTCTTT
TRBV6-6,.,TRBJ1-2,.,CASSYSGGGPGYTF,TGTGCCAGCAGTTATTCCGGGGGCGGTCCTGGCTACACCTTC
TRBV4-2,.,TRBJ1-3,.,CASSHPGGASISNTIYF,TGTGCCAGCAGCCACCCCGGCGGGGCATCAATTTCGAACACCATATATTTT
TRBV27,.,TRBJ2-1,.,CASSPDRREYNEQFF,TGTGCCAGCAGCCCCGACAGGAGGGAATACAATGAGCAGTTCTTC
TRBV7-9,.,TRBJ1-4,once,CASSQYNPGQGEKLFF,TGTGCCAGCAGCCAATATAATCCGGGGCAGGGAGAAAAACTGTTTTTT
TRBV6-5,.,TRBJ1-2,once,CASSSGGLNYGYTF,TGTGCCAGCAGCTCAGGCGGGTTAAACTATGGCTACACCTTC
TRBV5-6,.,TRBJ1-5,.,CASSLRVTGSNQPQHF,TGTGCCAGCAGCTTGAGGGTAACCGGCAGCAATCAGCCCCAGCATTTT
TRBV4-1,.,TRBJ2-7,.,CASSQGSSDSYEQYF,TGCGCCAGCAGCCAAGGTAGTAGCGACTCCTACGAGCAGTACTTC
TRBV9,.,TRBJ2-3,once,CASSPQWVRVDTQYF,TGTGCCAGCAGCCCCCAATGGGTGAGGGTAGATACGCAGTATTTT
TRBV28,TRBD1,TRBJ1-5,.,CASSFPRDRGGVSNQPQHF,TGTGCCAGCAGTTTTCCCCGGGACAGGGGAGGGGTGAGCAATCAGCCCCAGCATTTT
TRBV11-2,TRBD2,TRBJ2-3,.,CANSLTSVTDTQYF,TGTGCCAACAGCTTAACTAGCGTCACAGATACGCAGTATTTT